The 21 T cell receptor beta chains in this list originate from one sample, sequenced in a study of T-cell reconstitution after alpha-beta-depleted transplantation in children. The TCRbeta library was prepared with unique molecular identifiers. TCRdb recomputed calls from the PCR reads with MiXCR, one row per CDR3 protein. The sample includes fewer than 350,000 distinct CDR3 sequences, roughly 9.1% seen only once; the top ten take less than 9%. The sample here was PBMCs, taken before TCRalphabeta/CD19-depleted stem cell transplant. Source of these receptors: a boy younger than two with acute myeloid leukemia, due to receive a stem cell transplant.

The table lists this clonotype with many counts. The chain carries TRBV10-3 and TRBJ2-5, with 13 bases that match TRBD2. V lost 5 bases and J lost 2; bases outside the gene matches: 5. The CDR3 extends over 16 amino acids. CDR1 ENHRY and CDR2 SYGVKD come from the germline V gene. Here the CDR3 reads CAISPGLAGVQETQYF. The CDR3 region has the DNA TGTGCCATCAGTCCCGGACTAGCGGGGGTTCAAGAGACCCAGTACTTC.

This clonotype showed up many times. The CDR3 sequence is CAISDNYQETQYF. In DNA form, the CDR3 reads TGTGCCATCAGTGATAACTACCAAGAGACCCAGTACTTC. This chain uses TRBV10-3 with TRBJ2-5; D uncertain. Germline CDR1 is ENHRY and CDR2 is SYGVKD. Trimming took 3 bases from V and 0 from J, leaving 5 bases between them. This CDR3 comprises 13 residues.

Many counts were recorded for this clonotype. This chain connects TRBV3-1 to TRBJ2-3, with TRBD2 identical over 9 bases. CDR3 length: 14 residues. CDR1 is LGHDT, CDR2 YNNKEL, per germline (reference sequence). V shed 10 bases, J shed 2 bases, and the junction held 7 bases outside the gene matches. Here the CDR3 DNA reads TGTGCCACACGTGCGGGGGGGCACACAGATACGCAGTATTTT. It translates to CATRAGGHTDTQYF.

This clonotype was counted ten times or more. V and J are TRBV20-1 and TRBJ1-2, with 8 positions matching TRBD1. V shed 0 bases and J 5 bases; nucleotides not matched to a gene: 8. CDR3 length: 15 amino acids. Germline V gene data show CDR1 as DFQATT and CDR2 as SNEGSKA (reference sequence). The chain's CDR3 is CSAREMDREMYGYTF. The DNA of the CDR3 is TGCAGTGCTAGAGAAATGGACAGGGAAATGTATGGCTACACCTTC.

The sample holds many counts of this clonotype. The chain combines TRBV20-1 with TRBJ2-4, with D unresolved. Germline V lookup: CDR1 DFQATT, CDR2 SNEGSKA (reference sequence). The CDR3 has 13 residues. The V end was cut by 7 bases, the J end by 2 bases, with 12 bases between. CDR3: CSVPLRTKNIQYF. Here the CDR3 DNA reads TGCAGTGTCCCACTCAGGACCAAAAACATTCAGTACTTC.

This clonotype showed up just a few times. This chain joins TRBV7-9 and TRBJ1-6, with D possibly matching TRBD1 (5 bases). This CDR3 is built from 16 residues. Germline CDR1 and CDR2: SEHNR and FQNEAQ (reference sequence). The V end was cut by 2 bases, the J end by 6 bases, with 14 bases between. CDR3 loop: CASSLSSGGVNSPLHF. CDR3 DNA: TGTGCCAGCAGCTTATCATCGGGAGGGGTTAATTCACCCCTCCACTTT.

The sample holds many counts of this clonotype. This sequence joins TRBV28 and TRBJ2-7; D is unclear. From germline, CDR1 is MDHEN and CDR2 SYDVKM. The CDR3 has 17 amino acids. The V end was cut by 1 base, the J end by 0 bases, with 16 bases between. This CDR3 is CASSLLAPLSSSYEQYF. The CDR3 DNA reads TGTGCCAGCAGTTTATTGGCGCCTCTCTCCAGCTCCTACGAGCAGTACTTC.

This clonotype was seen more than once but under ten times. This chain links TRBV20-1 with TRBJ1-1; possibly TRBD1 for D (6 bases). The germline V gene has CDR1 DFQATT and CDR2 SNEGSKA (reference sequence). V was trimmed by 4 bases and J by 0 bases, leaving 9 bases between them. The CDR3 length is 13 residues. CDR3 protein: CSAIGQLNTEAFF. The CDR3 region has the DNA TGCAGTGCTATAGGACAGCTGAACACTGAAGCTTTCTTT.

Ten or more counts support this clonotype. The chain employs TRBV9 and TRBJ1-1, with 7 nucleotides matching TRBD1. Germline values: CDR1 SGDLS, CDR2 YYNGEE. This CDR3 has 15 amino acids. Trimming took 5 bases from V and 5 from J; bases not matched to a gene: 12. The DNA for the CDR3 is TGTGCCAGCAGTTTCGTCGACAGGGCCATTACTGAAGCTTTCTTT. Residues: CASSFVDRAITEAFF.

This chain links TRBV12-3 or TRBV12-4 with TRBJ2-7, with TRBD2 matching over 13 bases. With V trimmed by 6 bases and J by 2 bases, 7 bases remained unmatched. This CDR3 spans 16 amino acids. CDR3 amino acids: CASSRTSGSAPYEQYF. Written as DNA, the CDR3 is TGTGCCAGCAGCCGGACTAGCGGGAGTGCTCCCTACGAGCAGTACTTC.

The genes are TRBV20-1 and TRBJ2-3; D is unresolved. CDR1 is DFQATT and CDR2 is SNEGSKA in the germline V gene (reference sequence). The germline V and J ends were trimmed by 6 bases and 0 bases, with 16 bases remaining between them. This CDR3 contains 15 residues. Here the CDR3 reads CSAIPMGSSTDTQYF. The CDR3 coding sequence is TGCAGTGCGATACCTATGGGGTCGAGCACAGATACGCAGTATTTT.

The sample holds a few counts of this clonotype. The chain couples TRBV7-2 to TRBJ2-1; 8 nucleotides agree with TRBD1. The CDR3 is 15 amino acids. CDR1 SGHTA and CDR2 FQGNSA come from the germline V gene. V trimming: 3 bases; J trimming: 2 bases; junction bases outside the gene matches: 3. CDR3 sequence: CASSFDRGTYNEQFF. CDR3 nucleotide sequence: TGTGCCAGCAGCTTCGACAGGGGAACCTACAATGAGCAGTTCTTC.

This clonotype turned up a few times. The genes are TRBV12-3 or TRBV12-4 and TRBJ1-2; no firm D call. The length of the CDR3 is 12 residues. The V gene lost 3 bases and the J gene lost 7 bases, with 9 bases spanning the gap. This chain's CDR3 is CASSFGSAGYTF. CDR3 in DNA: TGTGCCAGCAGTTTTGGATCAGCTGGCTACACCTTC.

This clonotype was seen a few times. The chain links TRBV13 to TRBJ1-2; D gene unclear. The CDR3 has 14 residues. Germline V lookup: CDR1 PRHDT, CDR2 FYEKMQ (reference sequence). Trimming took 2 bases from V and 0 from J, leaving 7 bases between them. CDR3 loop: CASSLNGPNYGYTF. CDR3 DNA: TGTGCCAGCAGCTTAAACGGGCCTAACTATGGCTACACCTTC.

There are many counts of this clonotype. The gene calls are TRBV5-1 and TRBJ2-2; unclear D gene. V was clipped by 4 bases and J by 3 bases, with 10 bases between them. This CDR3 contains 14 residues. Germline V gives CDR1 SGHRS, CDR2 YFSETQ. The CDR3 loop reads CASSLPRDTGELFF. CDR3 nucleotides: TGCGCCAGCAGCCTACCTAGAGACACCGGGGAGCTGTTTTTT.

A note on this clonotype: A much larger clone differs by one base, so this may be a read error. V gene TRBV7-6 combines with J gene TRBJ2-7; 12 bases match TRBD2. V shed 0 bases and J 2 bases; nucleotides not matched to a gene: 14. Germline CDR1 and CDR2: SGHVS and FNYEAQ. The CDR3 totals 20 residues. The CDR3 protein is CASSLALPSGGAFSPYEQYF. The CDR3 region has the DNA TGTGCCAGCAGCTTAGCGTTGCCTAGCGGGGGGGCCTTTTCCCCCTACGAGCAGTACTTC.

This clonotype was seen many times. This chain links TRBV6-4 with TRBJ2-4; 7 nucleotides agree with TRBD2. The CDR3 loop spans 19 amino acids. After removal of 6 bases from V and 0 bases from J, the junction contained 17 bases not matched to a gene. The germline V gene has CDR1 MRHNA and CDR2 SNTAGT. CDR3 DNA: TGTGCCAGCAGACCTCGGGGGGACTTCGAGGCGGTAGCCAAAAACATTCAGTACTTC. Residues: CASRPRGDFEAVAKNIQYF.

Sample share makes this clonotype medium-sized. This rearrangement joins TRBV5-1 to TRBJ1-2; unclear D gene. The CDR3 consists of 15 residues. Trimming pared 3 bases from V and 4 bases from J, leaving 16 bases between. Germline lookup yields CDR1 SGHRS and CDR2 YFSETQ. The DNA of the CDR3 is TGCGCCAGCAGCTCTCACAAGCTGGGGAGCTATGGCTACACCTTC. It is translated as CASSSHKLGSYGYTF.

This clonotype was recorded many times. The gene calls are TRBV7-2 and TRBJ2-7; a possible D gene is TRBD1 (6 bases). V lost 5 bases to trimming and J lost 0 bases, with 14 bases between them. The germline V gene has CDR1 SGHTA and CDR2 FQGNSA. CDR3 length: 15 amino acids. CDR3 amino acids: CASSRVRGSSYEQYF. CDR3 nucleotides: TGTGCCAGCAGCCGAGTCAGGGGAAGCTCCTACGAGCAGTACTTC.

There are many counts of this clonotype. The CDR3 region has the DNA TGTGCCATCAGGGAAGAGGGTCAGCCCCAGCATTTT. This codes for CAIREEGQPQHF. The chain is built from TRBV10-3 and TRBJ1-5; D not resolved. Trimming removed 6 bases from V and 6 bases from J, with 9 bases in between. The germline gives CDR1 ENHRY, CDR2 SYGVKD. This CDR3 comprises 12 residues.

This clonotype was seen repeatedly, ten times or more. The CDR3 DNA is TGCAGTGCTAGAATTGGGGGGTTGGGATACACCGGGGAGCTGTTTTTT. This gives the protein CSARIGGLGYTGELFF. The rearrangement uses TRBV20-1 and TRBJ2-2; D is perhaps TRBD2 (6 bases). Germline V lookup: CDR1 DFQATT, CDR2 SNEGSKA (reference sequence). V gave up 2 bases and J gave up 3 bases, with 16 bases separating them. This CDR3 is built from 16 residues.